The 24 T cell receptor beta chains given below trace back to one sample, sequenced in a study of PD-1 blockade in classical Hodgkin lymphoma. Libraries were prepared by immunoSEQ multiplex PCR; TCRdb keeps only in-frame clonotypes and omits some of them. Seen here are roughly 50,000 clones, around three quarters observed once, and the top ten hold roughly 22%. There was relapse after autologous stem cell transplantation in every patient, and there was variation in brentuximab vedotin exposure. The specimen comprised peripheral blood mononuclear cells (PBMCs), sampled before the second cycle of nivolumab. Source of these receptors: a human donor with classical Hodgkin lymphoma.

The chain has TRBV30 and TRBJ1-5; TRBD1 might be the D (6 bases). CDR1 and CDR2 (germline): GTSNPN, SVGIG (reference sequence). Trimming shortened V by 0 bases and J by 3 bases, and 9 bases separated the two germline ends. The length of the CDR3 is 14 residues. CDR3 sequence reads: CAWSVRDNNQPQHF. The CDR3, as DNA: TGTGCCTGGAGTGTACGGGACAACAATCAGCCCCAGCATTTT.

By sample share, this clone is medium-sized. This chain links TRBV5-1 with TRBJ2-5; 8 nucleotides agree with TRBD1. The CDR3 covers 14 residues. The junction had 8 bases not matched to a gene; V was cut back by 5 bases and J by 5 bases. Germline V CDR1 and CDR2: SGHRS, YFSETQ. The CDR3 region is CASRLQGAMETQYF. The CDR3 DNA reads TGCGCCAGCAGGCTTCAGGGGGCGATGGAGACCCAGTACTTC.

This chain joins TRBV7-3 and TRBJ2-4; tentatively, D is TRBD1 or TRBD2 (6 bases each). The CDR3 consists of 14 residues. V lost 5 bases to trimming and J lost 7 bases, with 15 bases between them. CDR1 is SGHTA, CDR2 FQGTGA, per germline. As DNA, the CDR3 is TGTGCCAGCAGCCCGGAGGGGGGAAGGAACATTCAGTACTTC. It codes for CASSPEGGRNIQYF. The full variable domain, its missing parts supplied by reference TRBV7-3 and TRBJ2-4, is GAGVSQTPSNKVTEKGKYVELRCDPISGHTALYWYRQSLGQGPEFLIYFQGTGAADDSGLPNDRFFAVRPEGSVSTLKIQRTERGDSAVYLCASSPEGGRNIQYFGAGTRLSVL.

The chain employs TRBV5-8 and TRBJ2-7; D remains unclear. Germline V gene sequence: CDR1 SGHTS, CDR2 YDEGEE. Between the trimmed V and J ends, which lost 2 bases and 4 bases, there was a span of 10 bases. The CDR3 runs 13 residues. DNA for the CDR3: TGTGCCAGCAGCTTTGGCGTCGGGTACGAGCAGTACTTC. Translation gives CASSFGVGYEQYF.

This chain uses TRBV5-6 with TRBJ2-3; 10 bases match TRBD1. Germline CDR1 is SGHDT and CDR2 is YYEEEE. Trimming took 3 bases from V and 2 from J; bases not matched to a gene: 3. The length of the CDR3 is 15 residues. DNA for the CDR3: TGTGCCAGCAGCTACCGACAGGGGGCCACAGATACGCAGTATTTT. Amino acid sequence: CASSYRQGATDTQYF. The whole variable domain, filled in from reference TRBV5-6 and TRBJ2-3, reads DAGVTQSPTHLIKTRGQQVTLRCSPKSGHDTVSWYQQALGQGPQFIFQYYEEEERQRGNFPDRFSGHQFPNYSSELNVNALLLGDSALYLCASSYRQGATDTQYFGPGTRLTVL.

V usage is TRBV6-1 and J usage is TRBJ2-7; D is perhaps TRBD1 or TRBD2 (6 bases each). Trimming shortened V by 1 base and J by 4 bases, and 20 bases separated the two germline ends. The germline gives CDR1 MNHNS, CDR2 SASEGT. CDR3 size: 17 residues. CDR3 bases: TGTGCCAGCAGTGAAGAGGGGGGTCAGGGCCGACTGTACGAGCAGTACTTC. It codes for CASSEEGGQGRLYEQYF.

This clone ranks as medium-sized. The chain has TRBV10-3 and TRBJ1-1; D is uncertain. Trimming stripped 0 bases from V and 7 bases from J, with 12 bases between. Per germline, CDR1 ENHRY and CDR2 SYGVKD. This CDR3 is built from 14 residues. This CDR3 is CAISESTGYGEAFF. As DNA, the CDR3 is TGTGCCATCAGTGAGTCGACCGGGTACGGTGAAGCTTTCTTT.

In its sample, this clone was seen a few times. The chain is built from TRBV5-4 and TRBJ1-1; 7 nucleotides align to TRBD1. CDR3 length: 15 residues. Germline V gene sequence: CDR1 SGHNT, CDR2 YYREEE (reference sequence). Trimming cost V 2 bases and J 2 bases; bases outside gene matches: 6. CDR3 nucleotide sequence: TGTGCCAGCAGCTTTGAAGGGGGCCTTAACACTGAAGCTTTCTTT. As protein: CASSFEGGLNTEAFF.

The chain has TRBV28 and TRBJ1-2; 12 bases match TRBD1. There are 15 residues in the CDR3. The ends lost 4 bases at V and 7 bases at J; junction bases unmatched: 7. Germline lookup yields CDR1 MDHEN and CDR2 SYDVKM. The CDR3 DNA follows: TGTGCCAGCAGTTCCAAGGGACAGGGGGCGCGTGGCTACACCTTC. It yields the protein CASSSKGQGARGYTF.

CDR3 region: CASSPAGTGTGELFF. As DNA, the CDR3 is TGTGCCAGCTCACCAGCCGGGACAGGGACCGGGGAGCTGTTTTTT. The rearrangement joins TRBV18 to TRBJ2-2; 9 bases match TRBD1. This CDR3 has 15 amino acids. The V gene's germline CDR1 is KGHSH and CDR2 LQKENI. V was clipped by 2 bases and J by 5 bases; unmatched bases: 3.

V usage is TRBV6-6 and J usage is TRBJ1-5; D uncertain. The V gene lost 0 bases and the J gene lost 0 bases, with 6 bases spanning the gap. The CDR3 sequence is 15 residues long. The germline V gene encodes CDR1 MNHNY and CDR2 SVGAGI (reference sequence). CDR3 region: CASSYSQVSNQPQHF. The CDR3, as DNA: TGTGCCAGCAGTTACTCCCAGGTTAGCAATCAGCCCCAGCATTTT.

The gene calls are TRBV4-2 and TRBJ2-1; 10 bases are a match to TRBD1. Germline values: CDR1 LGHNA, CDR2 YNFKEQ. With V trimmed by 6 bases and J by 10 bases, 12 bases remained unmatched. The CDR3 extends over 15 amino acids. In DNA, the CDR3 is TGTGCCAGCAGACAAACCGGGACAGGGGAAGAAGAGCAGTTCTTC. It translates to CASRQTGTGEEEQFF.

This chain joins TRBV5-1 and TRBJ2-3; maybe TRBD1 (6 bases). The germline V gene has CDR1 SGHRS and CDR2 YFSETQ. V dropped 0 bases and J dropped 4 bases, with 9 bases sitting between them. The CDR3 spans 14 residues. This chain's CDR3 is CASSLDQGSDTQYF. For the CDR3, the DNA is TGCGCCAGCAGCTTGGACCAGGGGTCAGATACGCAGTATTTT.

This clone was seen only once. V gene TRBV9 combines with J gene TRBJ2-1, with 10 bases lining up with TRBD2. Per germline, CDR1 SGDLS and CDR2 YYNGEE. V gave up 3 bases and J gave up 8 bases; unmatched junction bases: 8. The CDR3 totals 15 residues. The CDR3 DNA is TGTGCCAGCAGCGGCGGGACTAGCGATTATCATGAGCAGTTCTTC. Amino acids: CASSGGTSDYHEQFF. Using reference TRBV9 and TRBJ2-1 for the parts outside the CDR3, the full variable domain is DSGVTQTPKHLITATGQRVTLRCSPRSGDLSVYWYQQSLDQGLQFLIQYYNGEERAKGNILERFSAQQFPDLHSELNLSSLELGDSALYFCASSGGTSDYHEQFFGPGTRLTVL.

V usage is TRBV5-1 and J usage is TRBJ1-1, with D hard to call. The CDR3 spans 16 residues. The germline CDR1 and CDR2 sequences are SGHRS and YFSETQ. The V end was cut by 1 base, the J end by 2 bases, with 15 bases between. In DNA, the CDR3 is TGCGCCAGCAGCTTGACCCCCGGAGGGATAAACACTGAAGCTTTCTTT. Protein sequence: CASSLTPGGINTEAFF.

V and J are TRBV28 and TRBJ2-7; 9 nucleotides line up with TRBD1. Germline V CDR1 and CDR2: MDHEN, SYDVKM. The CDR3 has 16 amino acids. The trim removed 3 bases at V and 1 base at J, leaving 7 bases unmatched. Here the CDR3 reads CASSLVPGQGSYEQYF. The CDR3 DNA follows: TGTGCCAGCAGTTTGGTACCGGGACAGGGTTCCTACGAGCAGTACTTC. The full variable domain, with the rest looked up from reference TRBV28 and TRBJ2-7, is DVKVTQSSRYLVKRTGEKVFLECVQDMDHENMFWYRQDPGLGLRLIYFSYDVKMKEKGDIPEGYSVSREKKERFSLILESASTNQTSMYLCASSLVPGQGSYEQYFGPGTRLTVT.

V is TRBV7-2 and J is TRBJ2-2; a weak D match, TRBD1 (6 bases). Trimming shortened V by 5 bases and J by 0 bases, and 13 bases separated the two germline ends. CDR3 length: 16 amino acids. Germline assignment: CDR1 SGHTA and CDR2 FQGNSA. Written as DNA, the CDR3 is TGTGCCAGCAGCCCGTCCCGGACAGCGAACACCGGGGAGCTGTTTTTT. Translated, it gives CASSPSRTANTGELFF. The full variable domain, its missing parts supplied by reference TRBV7-2 and TRBJ2-2, is GAGVSQSPSNKVTEKGKDVELRCDPISGHTALYWYRQSLGQGLEFLIYFQGNSAPDKSGLPSDRFSAERTGGSVSTLTIQRTQQEDSAVYLCASSPSRTANTGELFFGEGSRLTVL.

This clone was seen just once. The chain couples TRBV19 to TRBJ2-3; tentatively, D is TRBD1 or TRBD2 (5 bases each). The CDR3 sequence is 16 residues long. Looked up from germline, CDR1 is LNHDA and CDR2 is SQIVND (reference sequence). With 5 bases removed from V and 2 bases from J, the gap between germline ends came to 17 bases. DNA of the CDR3: TGTGCCAGTAGTGCCCCAGTGGGACCCGCCACAGATACGCAGTATTTT. This gives the protein CASSAPVGPATDTQYF.

J is TRBJ2-1 and V is TRBV5-1; D ambiguous. This CDR3 spans 14 amino acids. Germline CDR1 reads SGHRS; CDR2 reads YFSETQ. V was clipped by 8 bases and J by 6 bases, with 18 bases between them. The CDR3 DNA reads as TGCGCCAGTACGGTCGGACCCGGCGTCAATGAGCAGTTCTTC. It is translated as CASTVGPGVNEQFF.

This rearrangement joins TRBV10-3 to TRBJ1-5; D may be TRBD1 (5 bases). Trimming left V 2 bases short and J 3 bases short, with 8 bases between. This CDR3 comprises 14 residues. Germline V gives CDR1 ENHRY, CDR2 SYGVKD. The CDR3 DNA reads TGTGCCATCAGTGAGCTACAGGACAATCAGCCCCAGCATTTT. Amino acid sequence: CAISELQDNQPQHF.

V and J are TRBV18 and TRBJ1-1; no definite D call. Per the germline V gene, CDR1 is KGHSH and CDR2 is LQKENI. The CDR3 length is 14 residues. Trimming pared 3 bases from V and 3 bases from J, leaving 11 bases between. CDR3 loop: CASSPTGRDTEAFF. CDR3 nucleotides: TGTGCCAGCTCACCGACGGGTCGAGACACTGAAGCTTTCTTT. Variable domain in full (rest from reference TRBV18 and TRBJ1-1): NAGVMQNPRHLVRRRGQEARLRCSPMKGHSHVYWYRQLPEEGLKFMVYLQKENIIDESGMPKERFSAEFPKEGPSILRIQQVVRGDSAAYFCASSPTGRDTEAFFGQGTRLTVV.

The gene calls are TRBV4-3 and TRBJ1-6; D ambiguous. This CDR3 is built from 19 residues. Germline V CDR1 and CDR2: LGHNA, YSLEER. The germline V and J ends were trimmed by 0 bases and 2 bases, with 17 bases remaining between them. The CDR3 loop is CASSQDESQPGAYNSPLHF. For the CDR3, the DNA is TGCGCCAGCAGCCAAGATGAGTCCCAGCCTGGGGCCTATAATTCACCCCTCCACTTT.

This rearrangement joins TRBV7-8 to TRBJ2-7; no clear D gene. CDR1 is SGHVS and CDR2 is FQNEAQ in the germline V gene. The V end lost 0 bases, the J end lost 4 bases, and 10 bases lay between the germline ends. The CDR3 is made up of 14 amino acids. In DNA, the CDR3 is TGTGCCAGCAGCTTAGCGGGTTCGGCGTACGAGCAGTACTTC. This sequence encodes CASSLAGSAYEQYF.

This chain joins TRBV4-1 and TRBJ2-7, with TRBD2 matching over 13 bases. CDR1 is MGHRA and CDR2 is YSYEKL in the germline V gene. Losses at the gene ends were 5 bases for V and 2 bases for J; bases not matched to a gene: 6. CDR3 length equals 16 residues. CDR3 nucleotides: TGCGCCAGCAGCTCAACGGGACTAGCGGGAACCTACGAGCAGTACTTC. It is translated as CASSSTGLAGTYEQYF.